One sample yielded the 24 T cell receptor beta chains listed below, sequenced in a study of Graves' ophthalmopathy and Graves' hyperthyroidism. Amplification from RNA transcripts yielded the TCR beta CDR3 regions. First-round RT-PCR with HTBI primers preceded a second-round multiplex PCR. A single record per CDR3 protein comes from TCRdb applying MiXCR to the multiplex PCR reads. The sample carries 400,000 to 450,000 distinct CDR3 sequences, more than 20% recorded once. Sequencing input: peripheral blood. The receptors originated from a woman aged 18-29 years with stable Graves' hyperthyroidism.

The genes are TRBV12-3 or TRBV12-4 and TRBJ2-7; 9 nucleotides line up with TRBD1. The ends lost 4 bases at V and 7 bases at J; junction bases unmatched: 8. The length of the CDR3 is 14 residues. CDR3 amino acids: CASSSRDREQEQYF. The CDR3 DNA is TGTGCCAGCAGTTCCCGGGACAGGGAACAAGAGCAGTACTTC.

The chain links TRBV12-3 or TRBV12-4 to TRBJ2-5; the D is unclear. This CDR3 is 13 amino acids long. The V and J ends lost 6 bases and 5 bases respectively, with 13 bases between them. CDR3 amino acids: CASSHKIRETQYF. Written as DNA, the CDR3 is TGTGCCAGCAGCCACAAGATTCGGGAGACCCAGTACTTC.

There are a few counts of this clonotype. The chain couples TRBV10-2 to TRBJ2-4; D ambiguous. Per the germline V gene, CDR1 is WSHSY and CDR2 is SAAADI. With 2 bases removed from V and 0 bases from J, the gap between germline ends came to 8 bases. The CDR3 is made up of 15 amino acids. The CDR3 DNA is TGCGCCAGCAGTGAGCTTCAGATAGCCAAAAACATTCAGTACTTC. Protein: CASSELQIAKNIQYF.

Ten or more counts support this clonotype. The J gene is TRBJ1-5, the V gene TRBV28; TRBD1 matches 10 bases. Germline values: CDR1 MDHEN, CDR2 SYDVKM. The V and J ends lost 3 bases and 0 bases, in that order; junction bases with no gene match: 5. The CDR3 runs 17 residues. Here the CDR3 reads CASSLVGTGVSNQPQHF. DNA for the CDR3: TGTGCCAGCAGTTTGGTTGGGACAGGGGTTAGCAATCAGCCCCAGCATTTT.

This clonotype has a count of ten or more. The rearrangement uses TRBV28 and TRBJ1-1; D is perhaps TRBD1 (5 bases). With 2 bases removed from V and 3 bases from J, the gap between germline ends came to 13 bases. The CDR3 contains 15 residues. Germline V gene data show CDR1 as MDHEN and CDR2 as SYDVKM. The CDR3 nucleotides are TGTGCCAGCAGTTTAACCGTAGACAGATACACTGAAGCTTTCTTT. Protein product: CASSLTVDRYTEAFF. Together with reference TRBV28 and TRBJ1-1, the CDR3 gives the full variable domain: DVKVTQSSRYLVKRTGEKVFLECVQDMDHENMFWYRQDPGLGLRLIYFSYDVKMKEKGDIPEGYSVSREKKERFSLILESASTNQTSMYLCASSLTVDRYTEAFFGQGTRLTVV.

The chain couples TRBV20-1 to TRBJ2-7; D is unclear. Germline V gene data show CDR1 as DFQATT and CDR2 as SNEGSKA (reference sequence). The V end lost 3 bases, the J end lost 0 bases, and 6 bases lay between the germline ends. The CDR3 is made up of 12 amino acids. CDR3 sequence reads: CSASGNSYEQYF. The CDR3, as DNA: TGCAGTGCTAGCGGAAACTCCTACGAGCAGTACTTC.

This clonotype was observed a handful of times. The junction differs from germline at one of its ends, possibly a read error. The genes are TRBV5-1 and TRBJ2-5, with D perhaps assigned TRBD1 or TRBD2 (7 bases each). The CDR3 totals 15 residues. From germline, CDR1 is SGHRS and CDR2 YFSETQ. In DNA, the CDR3 is TGCGCCAGCAGCCAGACAGGGAGGGACCAAGAGACCCAGCACTTC. Translating gives CASSQTGRDQETQHF.

At least ten counts were recorded for this clonotype. J is TRBJ1-5 and V is TRBV3-1; TRBD1 might be the D (6 bases). Trimming stripped 4 bases from V and 4 bases from J, with 14 bases between. Germline-derived CDR1 and CDR2 are LGHDT and YNNKEL (reference sequence). The CDR3 runs 15 residues. The CDR3 nucleotides are TGTGCCAGCAGCCTACCGACAGGCTTGAATCAGCCCCAGCATTTT. As protein: CASSLPTGLNQPQHF.

V usage is TRBV6-5 and J usage is TRBJ2-7, with 12 bases identical to TRBD1. CDR1 and CDR2 from the germline V gene are MNHEY and SVGAGI. The CDR3 contains 17 residues. V shed 2 bases, J shed 4 bases, and the junction held 9 bases outside the gene matches. The CDR3 region is CASSYSAPGQGAYEQYF. CDR3 DNA sequence: TGTGCCAGCAGTTACAGCGCTCCGGGACAGGGGGCTTACGAGCAGTACTTC.

Only a few counts were recorded for this clonotype. The chain joins TRBV19 to TRBJ2-7; D might be TRBD1 or TRBD2, each matching 5 bases. The CDR3 runs 15 residues. V gave up 6 bases and J gave up 3 bases, with 18 bases separating them. Germline V gene lookup returns CDR1 LNHDA and CDR2 SQIVND (reference sequence). The CDR3 nucleotides read TGTGCCAGTAGAACGGCAGCGGAAAGGGGCTACGAGCAGTACTTC. It is translated as CASRTAAERGYEQYF.

Many counts were recorded for this clonotype. This chain uses TRBV5-1 with TRBJ2-5, with 10 bases identical to TRBD1. V lost 3 bases to trimming and J lost 5 bases; unmatched junction nucleotides: 4. CDR3 length: 14 amino acids. CDR1 is SGHRS, CDR2 YFSETQ, per germline. This chain's CDR3 is CASSWTGGSETQYF. The CDR3 DNA reads as TGCGCCAGCAGCTGGACAGGGGGTTCGGAGACCCAGTACTTC.

This clonotype was seen many times. The chain carries TRBV5-5 and TRBJ2-2, with TRBD2 identical over 9 bases. The J segment lost 5 bases and the V segment lost 3 bases, leaving 5 bases of the junction unmatched. From germline, CDR1 is SGHKS and CDR2 YYEKEE (reference sequence). The CDR3 extends over 15 amino acids. CDR3 residues: CASSWDSGRTGELFF. CDR3 DNA: TGTGCCAGCAGCTGGGATAGCGGGAGAACCGGGGAGCTGTTTTTT.

This clonotype was seen ten or more times. CDR3 amino acids: CASSEMGRGWGYTF. CDR3 DNA sequence: TGTGCCAGCAGTGAAATGGGTAGGGGATGGGGCTACACCTTC. This chain connects TRBV6-1 to TRBJ1-2, with D perhaps TRBD1 (5 bases). Deletions cut 2 bases from V and 8 bases from J, with 15 bases between. The CDR3 runs to 14 residues. The germline V gene encodes CDR1 MNHNS and CDR2 SASEGT.

This clonotype was counted ten times or more. This sequence may be a read error, since a much larger clone differs from it by one base. The V gene is TRBV2, the J gene TRBJ2-5; TRBD2 agrees at 7 bases. This CDR3 comprises 17 residues. Germline V gene lookup returns CDR1 SNHLY and CDR2 FYNNEI. CDR3 in amino acids: CASSEAVSGSLRETKYF. CDR3 sequence (DNA): TGTGCCAGCAGTGAAGCCGTTAGCGGAAGCTTGCGGGAGACCAAGTACTTC.

This sequence joins TRBV7-3 and TRBJ2-2; D may correspond to TRBD1 or TRBD2 (6 bases each). Germline CDR1 reads SGHTA; CDR2 reads FQGTGA. Trimming stripped 5 bases from V and 1 base from J, with 14 bases between. The CDR3 loop spans 16 amino acids. The CDR3 coding sequence is TGTGCCAGCAGCCAATTACAGGGAGGGAACACCGGGGAGCTGTTTTTT. Its translation is CASSQLQGGNTGELFF.

A word on this clonotype: A read error is possible here, since a much larger clone lies one base away. CDR3: CSARGPRRNSPLHF. CDR3 DNA: TGCAGTGCTAGAGGGCCCCGACGCAATTCACCCCTCCACTTT. This chain uses TRBV20-1 with TRBJ1-6; D uncertain. Germline V lookup: CDR1 DFQATT, CDR2 SNEGSKA (reference sequence). There are 14 residues in the CDR3. Trimming cost V 1 base and J 7 bases, with 11 bases left between them.

This clonotype has ten or more counts. The J gene is TRBJ2-7, the V gene TRBV5-5; D not certain. The CDR3 sequence is 14 residues long. V lost 5 bases, J lost 3 bases, and 15 bases lay in between. The germline V gene has CDR1 SGHKS and CDR2 YYEKEE (reference sequence). CDR3 in DNA: TGTGCCAGCAGAGTATATGGAGAATTCTACGAGCAGTACTTC. It is translated as CASRVYGEFYEQYF.

This clonotype has ten or more counts. The rearrangement joins TRBV6-1 to TRBJ1-6, with D possibly being TRBD1 (6 bases). The CDR3 covers 16 residues. Germline lookup yields CDR1 MNHNS and CDR2 SASEGT. Trimming took 7 bases from V and 3 from J, leaving 16 bases between them. DNA for the CDR3: TGTGCCAGCAAAACTACAGGGTCGGGCTATAATTCACCCCTCCACTTT. This translates into CASKTTGSGYNSPLHF.

This clonotype was recorded many times. J is TRBJ2-7 and V is TRBV28; 9 nucleotides align to TRBD2. The CDR3 spans 19 residues. V trimming: 3 bases; J trimming: 4 bases; junction bases outside the gene matches: 19. Germline V lookup: CDR1 MDHEN, CDR2 SYDVKM. This CDR3 is CASSFPTEGSGRLRYEQYF. The CDR3 nucleotides read TGTGCCAGCAGTTTTCCCACCGAGGGTAGCGGGAGATTAAGGTACGAGCAGTACTTC.

The rearrangement joins TRBV15 to TRBJ2-2; D unclear. Per the germline V gene, CDR1 is LNHNV and CDR2 is YYDKDF (reference sequence). The CDR3 spans 13 residues. Trimming stripped 5 bases from V and 5 bases from J, with 9 bases between. The CDR3 sequence: CATSSEGTGELFF. The CDR3 coding sequence is TGTGCCACCAGCTCGGAAGGTACCGGGGAGCTGTTTTTT.

This clonotype was seen only once. The chain joins TRBV4-1 to TRBJ2-7, with D perhaps matching TRBD1 or TRBD2 (5 bases each). Germline values: CDR1 MGHRA, CDR2 YSYEKL. The length of the CDR3 is 15 residues. The germline V and J ends were trimmed by 5 bases and 6 bases, with 20 bases remaining between them. The CDR3 spells CASSLGPHLVSEQYF. The CDR3 DNA reads as TGCGCCAGCAGCTTGGGACCCCATTTAGTCTCCGAGCAGTACTTC.

This clonotype was observed many times. The rearrangement uses TRBV2 and TRBJ2-5; 7 bases line up with TRBD2. Losses at the gene ends were 6 bases for V and 5 bases for J; bases not matched to a gene: 12. The CDR3 totals 15 residues. Looked up from germline, CDR1 is SNHLY and CDR2 is FYNNEI. The CDR3 spells CASRGGTGVVETQYF. In DNA, the CDR3 is TGTGCCAGCAGGGGGGGGACGGGCGTGGTTGAGACCCAGTACTTC.

This clonotype was detected many times. This chain joins TRBV2 and TRBJ1-2; D gene uncertain. Trimming shortened V by 7 bases and J by 3 bases, and 12 bases separated the two germline ends. This CDR3 region has 13 residues. Per germline, CDR1 SNHLY and CDR2 FYNNEI. This chain's CDR3 is CASNEAGHYGYTF. The CDR3 DNA reads TGTGCCAGCAACGAGGCTGGACACTATGGCTACACCTTC.

The chain has TRBV12-3 or TRBV12-4 and TRBJ1-1; D is possibly TRBD1 (5 bases). The V and J ends lost 6 bases and 1 base respectively, with 12 bases between them. The CDR3 covers 14 residues. The CDR3 bases are TGTGCCAGCAGGCCTTTAGACAGGAACACTGAAGCTTTCTTT. It yields the protein CASRPLDRNTEAFF.